These T cell receptor beta chains were read from a single sample in a study of blood T cell repertoires in COVID-19. Libraries were prepared by immunoSEQ multiplex PCR; TCRdb keeps only in-frame clonotypes and omits some of them. The profile shows tens of thousands of clones, approximately 90% of them singletons. The sample was peripheral blood. The receptor source for this set is a human donor in a cohort sampled during active COVID-19. The conserved cysteine and the conserved F or W are not part of the CDR3 here. Fields, in order: J gene, CDR3 length, V gene, CDR3 protein.

TRBJ2-1	12	TRBV5-6	ASSRLAGINEQF
TRBJ2-5	12	TRBV7-2	ASSLGGPRETQY
TRBJ2-1	14	TRBV3-1/TRBV3-2	ASSQVAGGAYNEQF
TRBJ2-1	14	TRBV21-1	ASSKARETPRNEQF
TRBJ1-2	12	TRBV5-1	ASSLPGSFYGYT
TRBJ1-1	11	TRBV19	ASSIMRGTEAF
TRBJ2-1	12	TRBV4-1	ASSQGGFSNEQF
TRBJ1-1	11	TRBV7-3	ASSADRNTEAF
TRBJ2-1	14	TRBV7-9	ASSLVPTLGSGEQF
TRBJ2-5	14	TRBV2	ASSERGLAPQETQY
TRBJ1-4	13	TRBV6-5	ASSPFTGGDEKLF
TRBJ2-7	13	TRBV5-6	ASSLGGVPPYEQY
TRBJ1-2	15	TRBV14	ASSQVFLSGRYYGYT
TRBJ2-5	14	TRBV30	AWSSRTSGGQETQY
TRBJ2-5	11	TRBV7-3	ASSRGQGETQY
TRBJ1-1	11	TRBV27	ASSIGVGTEAF
TRBJ2-3	14	TRBV7-8	ASSTRTSGGPDTQY
TRBJ1-4	11	TRBV6-5	ASQRARGEKLF
TRBJ1-4	15	TRBV19	ASSIDGVLATNEKLF
TRBJ1-2	11	TRBV11-1	ASSFSANYGYT
TRBJ2-1	11	TRBV3-1/TRBV3-2	ASSPSSLSWQF
TRBJ2-7	14	TRBV18	ASSPPMAGVFYEQY
TRBJ2-1	16	TRBV27	ASSLGRLAGALENEQF